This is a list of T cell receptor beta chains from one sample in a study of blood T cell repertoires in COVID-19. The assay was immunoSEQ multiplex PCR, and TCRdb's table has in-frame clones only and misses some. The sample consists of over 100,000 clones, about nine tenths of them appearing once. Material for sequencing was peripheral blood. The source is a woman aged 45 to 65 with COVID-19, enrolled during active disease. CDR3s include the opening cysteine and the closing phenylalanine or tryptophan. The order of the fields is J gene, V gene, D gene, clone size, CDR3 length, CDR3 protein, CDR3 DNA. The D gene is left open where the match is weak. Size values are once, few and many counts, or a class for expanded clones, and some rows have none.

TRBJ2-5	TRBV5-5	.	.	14	CASSLLPSRETQYF	TGTGCCAGCAGCTTGTTGCCCTCCAGGGAGACCCAGTACTTC
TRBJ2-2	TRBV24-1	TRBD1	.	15	CATSDFRQGTGELFF	TGTGCCACCAGTGATTTCCGACAGGGCACCGGGGAGCTGTTTTTT
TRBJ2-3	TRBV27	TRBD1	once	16	CASSLFWTGGTDTQYF	TGTGCCAGCAGTTTATTTTGGACAGGGGGCACAGATACGCAGTATTTT
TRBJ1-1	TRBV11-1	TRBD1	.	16	CASSQTRDRGSTEAFF	TGTGCCAGCAGCCAGACCCGGGACAGGGGTAGTACTGAAGCTTTCTTT
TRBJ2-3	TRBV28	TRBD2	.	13	CASNSGGPDTQYF	TGTGCCAGCAATAGCGGGGGGCCAGATACGCAGTATTTT
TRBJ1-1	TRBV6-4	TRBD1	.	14	CASSHQGQYTEAFF	TGTGCCAGCAGTCACCAGGGACAGTACACTGAAGCTTTCTTT
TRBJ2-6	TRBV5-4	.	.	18	CASSLVGRTERGANVLTF	TGTGCCAGCAGCTTGGTGGGACGGACAGAGAGAGGGGCCAACGTCCTGACTTTC
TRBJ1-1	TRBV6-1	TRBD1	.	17	CASSEGTGYNAGTEAFF	TGTGCCAGCAGTGAAGGGACAGGATATAACGCGGGCACTGAAGCTTTCTTT
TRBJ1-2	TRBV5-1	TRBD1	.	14	CASSLKQGDYGYTF	TGCGCCAGCAGCTTAAAACAGGGGGACTATGGCTACACCTTC
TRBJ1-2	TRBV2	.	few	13	CASRGGAFYGYTF	TGTGCCAGCAGAGGGGGGGCCTTCTATGGCTACACCTTC
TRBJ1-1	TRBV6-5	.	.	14	CASNTREWHSEAFF	TGTGCCAGCAACACAAGGGAGTGGCACTCTGAAGCTTTCTTT
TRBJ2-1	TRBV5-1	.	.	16	CASSFGPRGSMDEQFF	TGCGCCAGCAGCTTCGGTCCTAGGGGGTCCATGGATGAGCAGTTCTTC
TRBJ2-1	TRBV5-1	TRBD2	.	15	CASSLAGLAANEQFF	TGCGCCAGCAGCTTGGCCGGGCTAGCGGCCAATGAGCAGTTCTTC
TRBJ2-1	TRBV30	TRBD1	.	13	CAWTPGTAIEQFF	TGTGCCTGGACCCCTGGGACAGCGATAGAGCAGTTCTTC
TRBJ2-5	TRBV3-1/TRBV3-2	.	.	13	CASIDFVEETQYF	TGTGCCAGCATCGATTTTGTGGAGGAGACCCAGTACTTC
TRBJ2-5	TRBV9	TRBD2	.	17	CASSVDPTSGGRETQYF	TGTGCCAGCAGCGTGGACCCCACTTCGGGGGGAAGAGAGACCCAGTACTTC
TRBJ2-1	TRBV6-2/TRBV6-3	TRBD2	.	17	CASSHTSGGAVFDEQFF	TGTGCCAGCAGCCACACTAGCGGGGGGGCGGTTTTCGATGAGCAGTTCTTC
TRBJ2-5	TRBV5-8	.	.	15	CASSFGQGWQETQYF	TGTGCCAGCAGCTTCGGGCAGGGGTGGCAAGAGACCCAGTACTTC
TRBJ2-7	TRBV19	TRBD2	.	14	CASSISAGFSEQYF	TGTGCCAGTAGTATATCAGCGGGGTTCAGCGAGCAGTACTTC
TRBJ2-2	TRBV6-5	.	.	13	CASSSEFTGELFF	TGTGCCAGCAGCTCAGAATTCACCGGGGAGCTGTTTTTT
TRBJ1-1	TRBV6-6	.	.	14	CASSYPQGGTEAFF	TGTGCCAGCAGTTACCCACAGGGTGGCACTGAAGCTTTCTTT
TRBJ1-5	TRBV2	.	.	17	CASRRVRNSASNQPQHF	TGTGCCAGCAGGAGGGTCCGGAACTCGGCAAGCAATCAGCCCCAGCATTTT